This T cell receptor beta chain stems from a study of identical twins. Study-wide results and caveats: Conclusions were based on cross-sectional statistical analysis, without following the same donors.

This clonotype was recorded a few times. The antigen is unknown. TCRdb independently ran MiXCR on the 5' RACE reads; one entry per CDR3 protein. The sample has some 690,000 distinct CDR3 sequences, approximately 21% seen once. The donor group consisted entirely of healthy Caucasians. These sequences were also reported in another study, on T cells expressing NK-cell markers. That source notes: Underlying the TCR beta repertoires were sorted CD3+CD56+NKG2C+, CD3+CD56+NKG2C- and CD3+CD56-NKG2C+ T cells.

This receptor was obtained from a woman aged 18-29 years in good health. The specimen was PBMCs.

The CDR3, as DNA: TGTGCCAGCAGCTTTAAGGGGGCGCATACGCAGTATTTT. This gives the protein CASSFKGAHTQYF. This chain uses TRBV7-3 with TRBJ2-3, with TRBD1 matching 7 bases. V lost 3 bases and J lost 7; bases outside the gene matches: 4. Germline CDR1 SGHTA, CDR2 FQGTGA. The CDR3 is 13 amino acids.